This T cell receptor beta chain came from a study of tumor-infiltrating lymphocytes in primary liver carcinoma. Findings and caveats of the study: Tumor region pairs overlapped more than did tumor-adjacent and tumor-blood pairs.

With roughly 500 ng total RNA as template and a constant-region primer, TCR beta cDNA was made. Employing slightly modified ARM-PCR, three nested multiplex PCR rounds were run, and these gave rise to the TCR beta libraries. Use of TRBV1-TRBV30 forward primers with a C-beta reverse primer characterized the first two PCR rounds, which lasted around 11 cycles each. TCRdb reprocessed the multiplex PCR reads with MiXCR, giving one entry per CDR3 protein. The data hold 90,000 to 100,000 distinct CDR3 sequences, with about 70% observed a single time. Without any cell sorting, about 20-31 mg of bulk tissue yielded co-extracted RNA and DNA. Points on this clonotype: Its antigen remains unidentified. An end of the junction does not agree with germline; a read error may underlie this.

Germline V lookup: CDR1 LGHNA, CDR2 YNFKEQ. CDR3 length: 15 amino acids. The sequencing input was liver tumor tissue from sampling region 5. The subset was: tumor region T5, tumor centre. The chain carries TRBV4-2 and TRBJ2-7; 8 bases agree with TRBD1. The receptor's source is a woman aged 55-69 years with primary liver carcinoma and hepatitis B virus infection. CDR3 region: CASSQGSDRAYELYF. In DNA, the CDR3 is TGTGCCAGCAGCCAAGGCTCGGACAGGGCCTACGAGCTGTATTTC.